This T cell receptor beta chain was sequenced during a study of control samples from healthy donors and cancer patients. V gave up 1 base and J gave up 2 bases, with 10 bases separating them. Germline CDR1 reads SGHNT; CDR2 reads YYREEE (reference sequence). The CDR3 sequence is 14 residues long. Only in-frame clones appear in the TCRdb table, and some are missing; sequencing was by immunoSEQ multiplex PCR. The sample consists of under 55,000 clones, roughly 80% of them appearing once. V usage is TRBV5-4 and J usage is TRBJ2-7; possibly TRBD2 for D (6 bases). The receptor comes from a man aged 70 or older in good health. The specimen was blood. For the CDR3, the DNA is TGTGCCAGCAGCTTGAATGGCGGGACCTACGAGCAGTACTTC. Its translation: CASSLNGGTYEQYF.